The entry below describes one TCR beta chain. The antigen remains undetermined. The repertoire was sequenced with immunoSEQ multiplex PCR; TCRdb's copy has only in-frame clones and lacks some. Counted here are approximately 50,000 clones, roughly 84% occurring once; the ten biggest clones make up around 8.7%. Input was roughly 616 ng to 6,500 ng of genomic DNA from tumor or blood. Looked up from germline, CDR1 is LGHDT and CDR2 is YNNKEL (reference sequence). Trimming took 1 base from V and 5 from J, leaving 6 bases between them. CDR3 length: 13 residues. These data come from a study of T cells in tumors after PD-1 blockade. Across the study: Daily vismodegib 150 mg continued in a subset of anti-PD-1-treated patients. On average, peripheral blood gave about 120,000 TCR templates and tens of thousands of unique clonotypes. General study results and limits: Approximately 41% of tumor TCR clonotypes were also found in blood.

Source: PBMCs, taken before anti-PD-1 therapy. This receptor was taken from a human donor with advanced basal cell or squamous cell carcinoma (not recorded which). This chain joins TRBV3-1 (or the pseudogene TRBV3-2) and TRBJ1-5; D is perhaps TRBD1 (5 bases). The CDR3 nucleotides read TGTGCCAGCAGCCAAGTCAGGGATCAGCCCCAGCATTTT. This codes for CASSQVRDQPQHF.